This T cell receptor (beta chain) appears in the sequencing data of a study of CD8 T cells in ankylosing spondylitis. Study outcomes and limitations: Clones linked to disease were reported to show significant enrichment in matched ankylosing spondylitis synovial fluid. Seemingly distinctive of ankylosing spondylitis blood was a TCR beta motif formed by eight highly homologous variants. In reactive arthritis synovial fluid and blood, some motif variants had been reported before.

Note on this clonotype: The antigen is unknown.

The length of the CDR3 is 16 residues. The germline V gene encodes CDR1 DFQATT and CDR2 SNEGSKA (reference sequence). The trim removed 3 bases at V and 1 base at J, leaving 8 bases unmatched. By quantitative 5'-RACE with molecular barcodes, the TCR beta libraries were made. A single record per CDR3 protein comes from TCRdb applying MiXCR to the 5' RACE reads. Of 700,000 to 1,000,000 distinct CDR3 sequences in the sample, roughly 10% were seen once. This receptor was identified in a male donor with ankylosing spondylitis. The source material was blood, either unsorted or a sorted T cell fraction (not recorded which). The V and J genes are TRBV20-1 and TRBJ1-5; the match to TRBD1 covers 8 bases. CDR3 sequence reads: CSARQGAGRSNQPQHF. CDR3 in DNA: TGCAGTGCTAGGCAGGGGGCGGGGAGAAGCAATCAGCCCCAGCATTTT.